In this sample, the clone carrying this T cell receptor (beta chain) is medium-sized. This record belongs to a study of T cell responses to AZD1222 COVID-19 vaccine. The table came from immunoSEQ multiplex PCR; TCRdb's copy has only in-frame clones and leaves some out. The sample carries about 130,000 clones, around 84% recorded once. The CDR3 is 16 amino acids. V was clipped by 5 bases and J by 1 base, with 16 bases between them. Germline loops: CDR1 LNHDA, CDR2 SQIVND (reference sequence). This chain uses TRBV19 with TRBJ2-3, with D unclear. This material consisted of peripheral blood, taken on day 0 of AZD1222 vaccination. The sequence was obtained from an adult in good health. Here the CDR3 DNA reads TGTGCCAGTAGTTACGAGGTGGGGTGGGGCACAGATACGCAGTATTTT. Its protein is CASSYEVGWGTDTQYF.